This entry lists 19 T cell receptor beta chains sequenced from one sample in a study of T cell responses to AZD1222 COVID-19 vaccine. Profiled with immunoSEQ multiplex PCR; TCRdb holds only in-frame clones, not every one. The sample has 140,000 or so clones; more than 90% are singletons. The sample in question was peripheral blood, obtained on day 0 of AZD1222 vaccination. The receptor set was obtained from an adult in good health.

V usage is TRBV5-4 and J usage is TRBJ2-3; TRBD1 matches 9 bases. V was pared by 0 bases and J by 6 bases, with 5 bases of the junction left unmatched. Germline V CDR1 and CDR2: SGHNT, YYREEE (reference sequence). The CDR3 runs to 15 residues. The CDR3 region has the DNA TGTGCCAGCAGCTTGGCCGGGACAGGGAGGGATACGCAGTATTTT. Its protein product is CASSLAGTGRDTQYF.

The chain combines TRBV5-1 with TRBJ2-3; D possibly corresponds to TRBD2 (6 bases). Germline loops: CDR1 SGHRS, CDR2 YFSETQ. The CDR3 length is 12 residues. Trimming pared 4 bases from V and 8 bases from J, leaving 11 bases between. The CDR3 sequence is CASSPVGGTQYF. CDR3 in DNA: TGCGCCAGCAGCCCAGTGGGGGGTACGCAGTATTTT.

The chain uses TRBV28 and TRBJ1-6; TRBD1 agrees at 7 bases. J lost 2 bases, V lost 5 bases, and 9 bases had no gene match. The CDR3 loop spans 17 amino acids. Germline V gene lookup returns CDR1 MDHEN and CDR2 SYDVKM. The CDR3 spells CASSPPDRSTYNSPLHF. The DNA for the CDR3 is TGTGCCAGCAGTCCTCCGGACAGGTCAACCTATAATTCACCCCTCCACTTT.

The chain employs TRBV5-1 and TRBJ1-1; D is undetermined. The CDR3 contains 16 residues. Germline loops: CDR1 SGHRS, CDR2 YFSETQ. Between the trimmed V and J ends, which lost 4 bases and 0 bases, there was a span of 16 bases. The chain's CDR3 is CASSLAPGSLNTEAFF. CDR3 bases: TGCGCCAGCAGCCTTGCCCCCGGGTCTTTGAACACTGAAGCTTTCTTT.

The V gene is TRBV7-3, the J gene TRBJ2-5, with D perhaps TRBD1 (7 bases). This CDR3 has 14 amino acids. Deletions cut 4 bases from V and 3 bases from J, with 12 bases between. CDR1 and CDR2 from the germline V gene are SGHTA and FQGTGA. The CDR3 bases are TGTGCCAGCAGCTCCACAGGGGAGGAAGAGACCCAGTACTTC. It specifies CASSSTGEEETQYF. The whole variable domain, filled in from reference TRBV7-3 and TRBJ2-5, reads GAGVSQTPSNKVTEKGKYVELRCDPISGHTALYWYRQSLGQGPEFLIYFQGTGAADDSGLPNDRFFAVRPEGSVSTLKIQRTERGDSAVYLCASSSTGEEETQYFGPGTRLLVL.

Concerning this clone: The same CDR3 arises from other DNA sequences in this sample as well. V is TRBV7-9 and J is TRBJ1-1; D uncertain. This CDR3 is built from 13 residues. Trimming pared 3 bases from V and 2 bases from J, leaving 7 bases between. In germline, CDR1 is SEHNR, CDR2 FQNEAQ (reference sequence). This CDR3 is CASSFGLNTEAFF. The CDR3 DNA is TGTGCCAGCAGCTTCGGACTCAACACTGAAGCTTTCTTT.

The chain carries TRBV10-1 and TRBJ1-1; D is undetermined. The CDR3 consists of 13 residues. Germline V gene data show CDR1 as WNHNN and CDR2 as SYGVQD (reference sequence). Trimming took off 6 bases at V and 1 base at J, with 9 bases between the two ends. The CDR3 spells CASRDQENTEAFF. The CDR3 bases are TGCGCCAGCAGGGACCAGGAGAACACTGAAGCTTTCTTT.

This clone was found a few times. The V call is TRBV10-3, the J call TRBJ2-1; no definite D call. Deletions cut 6 bases from V and 4 bases from J, with 7 bases between. This CDR3 region has 12 residues. The germline CDR1 and CDR2 sequences are ENHRY and SYGVKD. Here the CDR3 reads CAIRQTYNEQFF. The DNA of the CDR3 is TGTGCCATCAGGCAGACGTACAATGAGCAGTTCTTC.

The chain's CDR3 is CASSSPRTQYF. For the CDR3, the DNA is TGTGCCAGCAGCTCCCCAAGAACGCAGTATTTT. This sequence joins TRBV12-1 and TRBJ2-3. TRBV12-1 is listed as a pseudogene. There are 11 residues in the CDR3.

The chain joins TRBV5-1 to TRBJ2-3; D possibly corresponds to TRBD1 (5 bases). The CDR3 loop spans 14 amino acids. Per the germline V gene, CDR1 is SGHRS and CDR2 is YFSETQ. V was trimmed by 3 bases and J by 4 bases, leaving 12 bases between them. The CDR3 DNA reads TGCGCCAGCAGCTCGCAGGGTTTTCCAGATACGCAGTATTTT. The encoded protein is CASSSQGFPDTQYF.

The chain couples TRBV5-1 to TRBJ1-2; possibly TRBD1 for D (5 bases). CDR3 length equals 12 residues. The V and J ends lost 1 base and 5 bases respectively, with 6 bases between them. Germline loops: CDR1 SGHRS, CDR2 YFSETQ. CDR3 residues: CASSLRGYGYTF. The CDR3 DNA sequence: TGCGCCAGCAGCTTGAGGGGTTATGGCTACACCTTC.

This rearrangement joins TRBV28 to TRBJ2-7; the D is unclear. Trimming shortened V by 5 bases and J by 3 bases, and 8 bases separated the two germline ends. The CDR3 runs to 12 residues. Germline assignment: CDR1 MDHEN and CDR2 SYDVKM. CDR3 in DNA: TGTGCCAGCAGTCAAGGCTTCTACGAGCAGTACTTC. Amino acids: CASSQGFYEQYF.

The CDR3 sequence: CASSEGAEIQETQYF. The DNA of the CDR3 is TGCGCCAGCAGCGAAGGGGCAGAGATTCAAGAGACCCAGTACTTC. This rearrangement joins TRBV4-1 to TRBJ2-5; D may be TRBD1 (5 bases). In germline, CDR1 is MGHRA, CDR2 YSYEKL. This CDR3 is 15 amino acids long. V was cut by 5 bases and J by 2 bases, with 15 bases left in between.

This clone was recorded only once. This chain links TRBV27 with TRBJ1-2; 8 positions agree with TRBD1. V gave up 5 bases and J gave up 6 bases; unmatched junction bases: 5. The CDR3 is made up of 13 amino acids. The germline CDR1 and CDR2 sequences are MNHEY and SMNVEV (reference sequence). The CDR3 protein is CASSEDRADGYTF. CDR3 DNA sequence: TGTGCCAGCAGTGAGGACAGGGCGGATGGCTACACCTTC.

This clone was counted a single time. This CDR3 reads CASSFPSTREWAFF. DNA of the CDR3: TGTGCCAGCAGCTTTCCTTCGACCCGGGAGTGGGCTTTCTTT. This chain uses TRBV7-9 with TRBJ1-1; D is uncertain. Trimming left V 3 bases short and J 11 bases short, with 19 bases between. The germline V gene encodes CDR1 SEHNR and CDR2 FQNEAQ (reference sequence). The CDR3 totals 14 residues.

V usage is TRBV28 and J usage is TRBJ2-2; no definite D call. Germline assignment: CDR1 MDHEN and CDR2 SYDVKM. This CDR3 comprises 15 residues. V dropped 4 bases and J dropped 7 bases, with 16 bases sitting between them. Written as DNA, the CDR3 is TGTGCCAGCAGTTCCACCCCCCGGGTAGGCGGGGAGCTGTTTTTT. This encodes CASSSTPRVGGELFF.

The chain recombines TRBV5-5 with TRBJ1-3, with D hard to call. The ends were cut back, 4 bases at V and 0 bases at J, with 11 bases in the middle. Looked up from germline, CDR1 is SGHKS and CDR2 is YYEKEE (reference sequence). This CDR3 comprises 15 residues. CDR3 protein: CASSITPSSGNTIYF. In nucleotides, the CDR3 is TGTGCCAGCAGCATCACCCCCAGCTCTGGAAACACCATATATTTT.

The chain is built from TRBV27 and TRBJ1-5; D is unclear. The germline gives CDR1 MNHEY, CDR2 SMNVEV (reference sequence). Deletions cut 2 bases from V and 3 bases from J, with 2 bases between. The CDR3 runs 12 residues. CDR3 DNA sequence: TGTGCCAGCAGTTTAACCAATCAGCCCCAGCATTTT. Its protein is CASSLTNQPQHF.

The genes are TRBV7-3 and TRBJ1-1; no firm D call. The CDR3 is 14 amino acids. V lost 5 bases and J 1 base, leaving 11 bases between the germline ends. Germline V gives CDR1 SGHTA, CDR2 FQGTGA. The CDR3, as DNA: TGTGCCAGCAGCGTGGGGAGCCCGAACACTGAAGCTTTCTTT. Encoded protein: CASSVGSPNTEAFF.